This TCR beta chain was sequenced during a study of shared clonotypes between healthy human individuals. Findings and limits, study-wide: It was observed that roughly 5% of naive CD4 clonotypes were shared across several donors. Exclusively blood specimens were collected; tissue repertoires likely differ.

Investigators divided CD4+ cells into CD45RA+ naive and CD45RA-negative memory subsets. Germline CDR1 SGHRS, CDR2 YFSETQ. The length of the CDR3 is 14 residues. V lost 0 bases to trimming and J lost 5 bases; unmatched junction nucleotides: 2. The assay was immunoSEQ multiplex PCR, and TCRdb's table has in-frame clones only and misses some. The table lists around 2.5 million clones, 90% to 95% of them singletons, with about 0.34% in the top ten. In regard to this clone: What it binds is unknown. Different DNA sequences within this sample yield the same CDR3.

Sequenced material: naive CD4+ T cells from PBMCs. Specified subset: CD45RA+ positively selected. This chain connects TRBV5-1 to TRBJ1-5; 7 positions match TRBD1. The clonotype originates from a young man in good health. Some clones in this sample may be carry-over from other donors' samples. CDR3 nucleotide sequence: TGCGCCAGCAGCTTGGAGGGGGCGGATCAGCCCCAGCATTTT. It encodes CASSLEGADQPQHF.